This section outlines one T cell receptor beta chain sequence together with its context. Its antigen remains unidentified. Base qualities are missing; no much larger clone stands one base away. Healthy HIV-negative adults with no recently reported acute infections or vaccinations were included as donors. Only Caucasian adults living in Nashville, Tennessee, USA were represented among the donors. CD4+ T cells were enriched by magnetic negative selection; naive cells were then positively selected on CD45RA, and the negative fraction formed the memory subset. After blood collection by leukapheresis, PBMCs were isolated using Ficoll-Histopaque density gradient centrifugation and then cryopreserved in the vapor phase of liquid nitrogen. Analytical flow cytometry was used to check the purity and quantity of each magnetically sorted T cell population. Each sorted fraction had its genomic DNA isolated and then quantified by UV absorbance on a Nanodrop 2000c.

Using the deep immunoSEQ assay, TCR CDR3 regions were amplified from genomic DNA by multiplex PCR. Genomic DNA extracted from each cell subset was distributed evenly over all wells of several immunoSEQ 96-well plates, and each plate served as one replicate. For sorted subsets, 200 to 250 ng of genomic DNA, equivalent to roughly 30,000 T cell genomes, went into each replicate PCR. The purified libraries were quantified using a Qubit 3.0 fluorometer, sized with a Bioanalyzer 2100, and then quantified again using the KAPA Library Quantification kit. A separate single-read 150-cycle Illumina NextSeq 550 flow cell was used to sequence each immunoSEQ 96-well plate. Per the original workflow: Because the immunoSEQ output included only junctional sequences and no quality scores, the filtering could not be the same as the filtering used for full-length reads. Sequences were annotated with PyIR, a Python wrapper for IgBLAST v1.9, using IMGT germline references to assign V/J genes and CDR3. Reads were removed for weak V/J assignments (E-value above 1e-6), missing CDR3, stop codons, out-of-frame junctions, or ambiguous translated residues. V3J clonotypes were defined as sequences sharing the same inferred V gene, J gene, and CDR3 amino acid sequence. The percentage overlap between two repertoires was calculated by dividing the number of shared unique clonotypes by the size of the smaller repertoire. Repertoire richness was assessed with RTK rarefaction, the Chao1 estimator, and Recon v2.1 estimates of unobserved clonotypes. Generation probabilities were computed with OLGA for all TCRbeta clonotypes obtained by the gDNA method from a handful of donors. TCRdb took this table from immuneACCESS and kept in-frame rearrangements with V and J called. Such tables lack part of the clones; where checked against another copy, unresolved V genes explain under half of the gap, and the rest is unexplained. The V and J calls and clone size come from that table; D and trimming were worked out from the DNA. This sample holds around 750,000 clones; roughly 70% were observed only once. The ten largest clonotypes hold around 1.6% of the sample.

This sample is part of a study of shared clonotypes between healthy human individuals (dated by TCRdb to the early 2020s). In terms of the full investigation: The cohort included a few men and two women between 18 and 49 years of age. To increase sequencing depth and limit assay-specific biases, TCR repertoire library preparation and sequencing were carried out by different laboratories using diverse techniques. Blood TCR repertoires of roughly 5 healthy adults were deeply sequenced to estimate repertoire size and the extent of clonotype sharing between individuals. For each donor, CD4 naive and CD4 memory were each given three plates, CD8 naive was given two plates, and CD8 memory was given one plate. Leukapheresis yielded between about 0.85 and 10 billion PBMCs per donor.

Spanning cysteine to phenylalanine, the CDR3 consists of 13 amino acids. The CDR3 DNA has 39 bases and is translated from base 1. The trim is 7 bases for V and 6 bases for J, with a gap of 12 bases between the germline ends. CDR1 and CDR2 are drawn from the germline V gene: MDHEN, SYDVKM. The study at large found these results: Compared with non-shared clonotypes, clonotypes shared by all four sorted-subset donors had higher generation probabilities. Pairwise subsampling led to the expectation that sequencing depth would affect the degree of clonotype sharing among donors. Roughly 5% of naive CD4, more than 3% of naive CD8, roughly 2.4% of memory CD4, and less than 0.45% of memory CD8 clonotypes were shared across four donors. Larger estimated clonotype richness was generally found for naive subsets than for memory subsets. Rarefaction of sorted-subset datasets indicated incomplete sequencing despite the large sequencing depth. The small number of donors limited the genetic and exposure-history diversity represented. Only blood was sampled, and tissue TCR repertoires likely differ from those in blood.

This sequence was found in a woman in her 30s in good health. The sample taken for sequencing was memory CD4+ T cells sorted from blood. In light of the paper, this sample's cell subset or site label describes: CD45RA-negative fraction. The chain is made from TRBV28 and TRBJ1-4; D gene: possibly TRBD1, on 5 matching bases. The CDR3 region: CASNGGWDEKLFF. The DNA is as follows: TGTGCCAGCAATGGGGGATGGGATGAAAAACTGTTTTTT.